This TCR beta chain emerged from a study of shared clonotypes between healthy human individuals. Trimming at V came to 6 bases and at J to 0 bases, leaving 11 bases not matched to a gene. The CDR3 length is 19 residues. Germline values: CDR1 LNHDA, CDR2 SQIVND (reference sequence). Clones were read by immunoSEQ multiplex PCR, and TCRdb kept only the in-frame ones, dropping some. This table holds some 1 million clones, 65% to 80% found once. Material: memory CD4+ T cells sorted from blood. Stated subset: CD45RA-negative fraction. The receptor was derived from a man aged 18 to 29 in good health. The J gene is TRBJ2-4, the V gene TRBV19; 13 nucleotides line up with TRBD2. The CDR3 is CASSELAGGHHLAKNIQYF. For the CDR3, the DNA is TGTGCCAGTAGCGAACTAGCGGGGGGGCACCATCTAGCCAAAAACATTCAGTACTTC.